The rows below give T cell receptor beta chains drawn from one sample of a study of blood T cell repertoires in COVID-19. The repertoire was sequenced with immunoSEQ multiplex PCR; TCRdb's copy has only in-frame clones and lacks some. The profile shows tens of thousands of clones, around 80% of them singletons. Sample: peripheral blood. These receptors all stem from a woman of 80 years or more with acute or convalescent COVID-19. The CDR3 runs from the conserved cysteine through the conserved F or W. Fields, in order: clone size, V gene, D gene, J gene, CDR3 DNA, CDR3 protein. A D gene is named only where the DNA matches it firmly. Rows may omit the clone size; those that give it use once, few, many or a size class.

abundance: .
v_gene: TRBV14
d_gene: .
j_gene: TRBJ1-1
CDR3nt: TGTGCCAGCAGCCAAGCGTTCAGTCTAGTGGGGACTGCTCCTGAATCTTTCTTT
CDR3aa: CASSQAFSLVGTAPESFF

abundance: .
v_gene: TRBV24-1
d_gene: TRBD2
j_gene: TRBJ2-1
CDR3nt: TGTGCCACCAGTGATCTAGCTAGCGGGAGGATAAATGAGCAGTTCTTC
CDR3aa: CATSDLASGRINEQFF

abundance: .
v_gene: TRBV27
d_gene: TRBD2
j_gene: TRBJ2-7
CDR3nt: TGTGCCAGCAGTTCATCTAGCGGGTTCTCCCCCAGCTCCTACGAGCAGTACTTC
CDR3aa: CASSSSSGFSPSSYEQYF

abundance: .
v_gene: TRBV6-5
d_gene: .
j_gene: TRBJ1-1
CDR3nt: TGTGCCAGCAGGTTAACATCGAACACTGAAGCTTTCTTT
CDR3aa: CASRLTSNTEAFF

abundance: many
v_gene: TRBV4-2
d_gene: .
j_gene: TRBJ1-6
CDR3nt: TGTGCCAGCAGCCAAGTGGGGCAGGCCGGTACCAGTTATAATTCACCCCTCCACTTT
CDR3aa: CASSQVGQAGTSYNSPLHF

abundance: .
v_gene: TRBV7-2
d_gene: .
j_gene: TRBJ1-2
CDR3nt: TGTGCCAGCAGCCCGAGTTTCAATCGGGGCTACACCTTC
CDR3aa: CASSPSFNRGYTF

abundance: .
v_gene: TRBV19
d_gene: .
j_gene: TRBJ1-2
CDR3nt: TGTGCCAGTAGGCACAGCTCAACAGTCTATGGCTACACCTTC
CDR3aa: CASRHSSTVYGYTF

abundance: .
v_gene: TRBV7-3
d_gene: TRBD1
j_gene: TRBJ2-6
CDR3nt: TGTGCCAGCAGCCTGCGACAGGGGACTGGGGCCAACGTCCTGACTTTC
CDR3aa: CASSLRQGTGANVLTF

abundance: once
v_gene: TRBV9
d_gene: TRBD2
j_gene: TRBJ2-1
CDR3nt: TGTGCCAGCAGCGGCACCTATGGGACTAGCGGGAGGGCCCGTGGGAATGAGCAGTTCTTC
CDR3aa: CASSGTYGTSGRARGNEQFF

abundance: .
v_gene: TRBV6-5
d_gene: .
j_gene: TRBJ2-4
CDR3nt: TGTGCCAGCAGGCCTCACCTAGCACACATTCAGTACTTC
CDR3aa: CASRPHLAHIQYF

abundance: .
v_gene: TRBV29-1
d_gene: TRBD2
j_gene: TRBJ2-1
CDR3nt: TGCAGCGTTGCGGGGGTAGCGGGAGGAAGAGGTGAGCAGTTCTTC
CDR3aa: CSVAGVAGGRGEQFF

abundance: few
v_gene: TRBV5-1
d_gene: TRBD2
j_gene: TRBJ2-1
CDR3nt: TGCGCCAGCAGCTTGACTAGCGGGAGATACAATGAGCAGTTCTTC
CDR3aa: CASSLTSGRYNEQFF

abundance: .
v_gene: TRBV6-5
d_gene: .
j_gene: TRBJ2-7
CDR3nt: TGTGCCAGCAGGGGGCAGGCCCACGAGCAGTACTTC
CDR3aa: CASRGQAHEQYF

abundance: .
v_gene: TRBV10-1
d_gene: TRBD2
j_gene: TRBJ2-1
CDR3nt: TGCGCCAGCAGTGAGTCGGGGGGGGGAAGTTACAATGAGCAGTTCTTC
CDR3aa: CASSESGGGSYNEQFF

abundance: .
v_gene: TRBV27
d_gene: TRBD2
j_gene: TRBJ2-1
CDR3nt: TGTGCCAGCATCCTAGCGGGAGGGCCCTCCTACAATGAGCAGTTCTTC
CDR3aa: CASILAGGPSYNEQFF

abundance: few
v_gene: TRBV20-1
d_gene: .
j_gene: TRBJ1-2
CDR3nt: TGCAGTGCTAGTTCCGGCTTCAGGGCTATTAACTATGGCTACACCTTC
CDR3aa: CSASSGFRAINYGYTF

abundance: .
v_gene: TRBV15
d_gene: .
j_gene: TRBJ2-2
CDR3nt: TGTGCCACCAGCAGAGGAGACCGCCTTTCGGGACAAGCGAACACCGGGGAGCTGTTTTTT
CDR3aa: CATSRGDRLSGQANTGELFF

abundance: .
v_gene: TRBV30
d_gene: .
j_gene: TRBJ1-6
CDR3nt: TGTGCCTGGAGTGTAAAGAGATATAATTCACCCCTCCACTTT
CDR3aa: CAWSVKRYNSPLHF

abundance: .
v_gene: TRBV9
d_gene: TRBD2
j_gene: TRBJ2-7
CDR3nt: TGTGCCAGCAGTATAGGAAGCGGGAGCTACGAGCAGTACTTC
CDR3aa: CASSIGSGSYEQYF

abundance: .
v_gene: TRBV11-1
d_gene: TRBD1
j_gene: TRBJ2-1
CDR3nt: TGTGCCAGCAGCCGTGACAGGGTTTGGTACAATGAGCAGTTCTTC
CDR3aa: CASSRDRVWYNEQFF

abundance: .
v_gene: TRBV29-1
d_gene: TRBD2
j_gene: TRBJ2-6
CDR3nt: TGCAGCGTTGAATCTAGCGGGCTCAGACTTGGGGCCAACGTCCTGACTTTC
CDR3aa: CSVESSGLRLGANVLTF

abundance: .
v_gene: TRBV5-1
d_gene: TRBD2
j_gene: TRBJ2-2
CDR3nt: TGCGCCAGCACCCTGGGAGGGGCTGCGAACACCGGGGAGCTGTTTTTT
CDR3aa: CASTLGGAANTGELFF

abundance: few
v_gene: TRBV5-1
d_gene: .
j_gene: TRBJ2-7
CDR3nt: TGCGCCAGCAGCTCCCCGTCTTACGAGCAGTACTTC
CDR3aa: CASSSPSYEQYF

abundance: few
v_gene: TRBV2
d_gene: TRBD1
j_gene: TRBJ1-1
CDR3nt: TGTGCCAGCAGTGAGCACAGGGGGATGGGCACTGAAGCTTTCTTT
CDR3aa: CASSEHRGMGTEAFF

abundance: .
v_gene: TRBV11-1
d_gene: .
j_gene: TRBJ1-1
CDR3nt: TGTGCCAGCAGCCAGGGGTACAGCCCGAACACTGAAGCTTTCTTT
CDR3aa: CASSQGYSPNTEAFF

abundance: .
v_gene: TRBV28
d_gene: TRBD2
j_gene: TRBJ2-1
CDR3nt: TGTGCCAGCAGTATAGCGGGATGGGGGTACAATGAGCAGTTCTTC
CDR3aa: CASSIAGWGYNEQFF

abundance: .
v_gene: TRBV13
d_gene: .
j_gene: TRBJ2-7
CDR3nt: TGTGCCAGCAGGTTAGCCTACCCACCCCTCTACGAGCAGTACTTC
CDR3aa: CASRLAYPPLYEQYF

abundance: once
v_gene: TRBV19
d_gene: .
j_gene: TRBJ2-1
CDR3nt: TGTGCCAGTAGTCCCACTAGTATCGGCTACAATGAGCAGTTCTTC
CDR3aa: CASSPTSIGYNEQFF

abundance: .
v_gene: TRBV9
d_gene: TRBD2
j_gene: TRBJ2-1
CDR3nt: TGTGCCAGCAGCCGACGACTAGCGGGAGTGGGGGTCAATGAGCAGTTCTTC
CDR3aa: CASSRRLAGVGVNEQFF

abundance: .
v_gene: TRBV3-1/TRBV3-2
d_gene: .
j_gene: TRBJ1-6
CDR3nt: TGTGCCAGCAGCCAAGATACGGGTTGGCATTCACCCCTCCACTTT
CDR3aa: CASSQDTGWHSPLHF

abundance: .
v_gene: TRBV28
d_gene: TRBD2
j_gene: TRBJ2-1
CDR3nt: TGTGCCAGCACTACCGGGACTAAGCCTATCAATGAGCAGTTCTTC
CDR3aa: CASTTGTKPINEQFF

abundance: .
v_gene: TRBV7-8
d_gene: TRBD2
j_gene: TRBJ2-2
CDR3nt: TGTGCCAGCAGCTTAGTCCGTAGCGGGGGCGACACCGGGGAGCTGTTTTTT
CDR3aa: CASSLVRSGGDTGELFF

abundance: .
v_gene: TRBV5-6
d_gene: .
j_gene: TRBJ2-1
CDR3nt: TGTGCCAGCAGCAAAACAGGGAATGAGCAGTTCTTC
CDR3aa: CASSKTGNEQFF

abundance: few
v_gene: TRBV5-1
d_gene: TRBD1
j_gene: TRBJ1-1
CDR3nt: TGCGCCAGCACCGATGGGACAGGCCGTTTGAACACTGAAGCTTTCTTT
CDR3aa: CASTDGTGRLNTEAFF

abundance: .
v_gene: TRBV7-2
d_gene: TRBD2
j_gene: TRBJ2-1
CDR3nt: TGTGCCAGCAGCTTCAGAGCGGGAGGTGAGAATGAGCAGTTCTTC
CDR3aa: CASSFRAGGENEQFF

abundance: few
v_gene: TRBV5-1
d_gene: .
j_gene: TRBJ2-7
CDR3nt: TGCGCCAGCAGCCCGGGGGCGACAGGGACCTACGAGCAGTACTTC
CDR3aa: CASSPGATGTYEQYF

abundance: once
v_gene: TRBV9
d_gene: TRBD1
j_gene: TRBJ1-2
CDR3nt: TGTGCCAGCAGCGCCACGCAGGGGGCCTATGGCTACACCTTC
CDR3aa: CASSATQGAYGYTF

abundance: .
v_gene: TRBV6-2/TRBV6-3
d_gene: TRBD2
j_gene: TRBJ2-1
CDR3nt: TGTGCCAGCAGTTACTGGCTAGCGGGAGGATACAATGAGCAGTTCTTC
CDR3aa: CASSYWLAGGYNEQFF

abundance: .
v_gene: TRBV12-3/TRBV12-4
d_gene: TRBD1
j_gene: TRBJ2-5
CDR3nt: TGTGCCAGCAGTCCCGACAGGGTCGAGACCCAGTACTTC
CDR3aa: CASSPDRVETQYF

abundance: .
v_gene: TRBV28
d_gene: .
j_gene: TRBJ2-2
CDR3nt: TGTGCCAGCAGCGGTACGAGGGCCGGGGAGCTGTTTTTT
CDR3aa: CASSGTRAGELFF

abundance: .
v_gene: TRBV19
d_gene: .
j_gene: TRBJ2-5
CDR3nt: TGTGCCAGTAGTATCGGGAATCAGGAGACCCAGTACTTC
CDR3aa: CASSIGNQETQYF

abundance: .
v_gene: TRBV10-1
d_gene: .
j_gene: TRBJ2-7
CDR3nt: TGCGCCAGCAGTGAGACCAACAGGGACGAGCAGTACTTC
CDR3aa: CASSETNRDEQYF

abundance: .
v_gene: TRBV20-1
d_gene: .
j_gene: TRBJ2-7
CDR3nt: TGCAGTGCGTTTACCTACGAGCAGTACTTC
CDR3aa: CSAFTYEQYF

abundance: .
v_gene: TRBV18
d_gene: .
j_gene: TRBJ2-5
CDR3nt: TGTGCCAGCTCACCGGGAGTCCCGGAGACCCAGTACTTC
CDR3aa: CASSPGVPETQYF